The present entry profiles one TCR beta chain with its context. Germline V gene sequence: CDR1 PRHDT, CDR2 FYEKMQ (reference sequence). Unmatched junction bases numbered 11, after V lost 1 base and J lost 9 bases. This CDR3 is 17 amino acids long. Only in-frame clones appear in the TCRdb table, and some are missing; sequencing was by immunoSEQ multiplex PCR. Of about 74,000 clones listed, almost 90% were seen once; the top ten hold roughly 4.7%. This record belongs to a study of PD-L1 blockade in urothelial cancer. Study-level background: Blood gave a median approximately 150,000 T cells.

Noted time point: pretreatment peripheral blood. The sequence was collected from a man aged 70-80 years with urothelial cancer. The chain combines TRBV13 with TRBJ2-1; the match to TRBD2 covers 11 bases. The material sequenced was PBMCs, taken around atezolizumab (anti-PD-L1) treatment. CDR3 in DNA: TGTGCCAGCAGCTTAGTGGGTAGCGGGAGGGTACCGGCTGAGCAGTTCTTC. Translated, it gives CASSLVGSGRVPAEQFF.